Sequencing of this TCR beta chain was carried out in a study of shared T cell receptors in the human thymus. The protocol was immunoSEQ multiplex PCR, while the TCRdb copy is restricted to in-frame clones and leaves out a portion. This table holds about 710,000 clones, 80% to 90% found once. This clone was seen only a few times. Germline CDR1 and CDR2: SQVTM and ANQGSEA. Trimming left V 4 bases short and J 3 bases short, with 8 bases between. This CDR3 spans 12 amino acids. Another study also made use of these data, one on human thymus T cells. From that report: The donor group consisted of healthy Finnish infants who were having corrective surgery for congenital heart defects. Repertoires from thymus and blood appeared to show biased V and J gene usage. The related literature has documented a marked overlap of thymic repertoires among unrelated individuals.

Sequenced material: thymocytes. The rearrangement uses TRBV29-1 and TRBJ2-3; tentative D call: TRBD2 (6 bases). This clonotype originated in a boy in the first two years of life with a congenital heart defect. CDR3 nucleotide sequence: TGCAGCGTTGGGGACTCTACAGATACGCAGTATTTT. It specifies CSVGDSTDTQYF.